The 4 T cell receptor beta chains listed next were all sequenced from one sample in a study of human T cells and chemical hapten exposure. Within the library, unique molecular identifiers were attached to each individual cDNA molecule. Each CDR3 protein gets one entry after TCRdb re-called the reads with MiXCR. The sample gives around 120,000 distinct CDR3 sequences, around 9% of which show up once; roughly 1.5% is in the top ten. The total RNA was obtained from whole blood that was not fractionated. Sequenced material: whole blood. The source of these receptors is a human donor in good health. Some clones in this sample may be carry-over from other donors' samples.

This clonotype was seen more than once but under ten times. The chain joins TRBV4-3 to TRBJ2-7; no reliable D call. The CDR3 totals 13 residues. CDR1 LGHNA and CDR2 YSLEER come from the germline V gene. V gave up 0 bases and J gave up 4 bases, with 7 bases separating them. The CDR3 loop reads CASSQEQTYEQYF. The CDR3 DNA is TGCGCCAGCAGCCAAGAACAGACGTACGAGCAGTACTTC.

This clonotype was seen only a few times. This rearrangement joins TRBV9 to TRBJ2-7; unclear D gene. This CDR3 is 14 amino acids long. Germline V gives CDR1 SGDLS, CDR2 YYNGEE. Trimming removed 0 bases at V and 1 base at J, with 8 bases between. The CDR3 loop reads CASSVDLGSYEQYF. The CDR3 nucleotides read TGTGCCAGCAGCGTAGATCTGGGTTCCTACGAGCAGTACTTC.

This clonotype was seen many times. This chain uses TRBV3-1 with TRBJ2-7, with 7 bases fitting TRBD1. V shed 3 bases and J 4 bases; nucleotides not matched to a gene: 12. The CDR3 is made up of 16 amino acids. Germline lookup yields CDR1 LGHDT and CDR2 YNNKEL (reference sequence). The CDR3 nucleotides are TGTGCCAGCAGCCACAGCACGACAGGGTCCCGTTACGAGCAGTACTTC. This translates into CASSHSTTGSRYEQYF.

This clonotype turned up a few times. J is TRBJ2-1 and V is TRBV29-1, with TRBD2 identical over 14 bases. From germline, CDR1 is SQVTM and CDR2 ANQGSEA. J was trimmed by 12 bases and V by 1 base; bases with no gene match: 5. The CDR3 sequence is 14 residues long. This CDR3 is CSVEVGLAGESQFF. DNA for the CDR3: TGCAGCGTTGAAGTGGGACTAGCGGGAGAATCGCAGTTCTTC.